The next 20 T cell receptor beta chains were all read from a single sample in a study of T cell responses to AZD1222 COVID-19 vaccine. The method was immunoSEQ multiplex PCR; TCRdb's version includes in-frame clones alone and lacks a portion of them. Among approximately 120,000 clones, about 87% were seen once, and the ten largest hold about 4.2%. Sample: peripheral blood, taken on day 0 of AZD1222 vaccination. The receptors originated from an adult in good health.

This rearrangement joins TRBV19 to TRBJ1-2; a possible D gene is TRBD1 (6 bases). V lost 0 bases and J lost 0, with 11 bases in between. Germline V lookup: CDR1 LNHDA, CDR2 SQIVND (reference sequence). CDR3 length: 16 residues. In DNA, the CDR3 is TGTGCCAGTAGTATAGACCCACAGGGTTCTAACTATGGCTACACCTTC. Amino acid sequence: CASSIDPQGSNYGYTF. The full variable domain, its missing parts supplied by reference TRBV19 and TRBJ1-2, is DGGITQSPKYLFRKEGQNVTLSCEQNLNHDAMYWYRQDPGQGLRLIYYSQIVNDFQKGDIAEGYSVSREKKESFPLTVTSAQKNPTAFYLCASSIDPQGSNYGYTFGSGTRLTVV.

The V gene is TRBV12-3 or TRBV12-4, the J gene TRBJ2-7; maybe TRBD1 (5 bases). The CDR3 is made up of 13 amino acids. Trimming shortened V by 5 bases and J by 5 bases, and 13 bases separated the two germline ends. The CDR3 DNA is TGTGCCAGCAGTAAATGGGGCCCACACGAGCAGTACTTC. This encodes CASSKWGPHEQYF.

V and J are TRBV19 and TRBJ1-4; D is undetermined. The V gene lost 1 base and the J gene lost 5 bases, with 8 bases spanning the gap. CDR3 length: 14 residues. Germline CDR1 LNHDA, CDR2 SQIVND (reference sequence). The CDR3 DNA sequence: TGTGCCAGTAGTATAGGGTTGGGCAATGAAAAACTGTTTTTT. This gives the protein CASSIGLGNEKLFF.

V and J are TRBV6-5 and TRBJ1-2; a weak D match, TRBD1 (6 bases). The V gene's germline CDR1 is MNHEY and CDR2 SVGAGI. This CDR3 region has 14 residues. V shed 4 bases and J shed 0 bases, with 9 bases lying between them. The CDR3 reads CASSWDTTNYGYTF. CDR3 in DNA: TGTGCCAGCAGTTGGGACACCACTAACTATGGCTACACCTTC.

V is TRBV25-1 and J is TRBJ2-7; maybe TRBD2 (6 bases). The CDR3 contains 16 residues. Germline-derived CDR1 and CDR2 are MGHDK and SYGVNS. V was shortened by 6 bases and J by 3 bases, with 21 bases between the two germline ends. The CDR3 DNA reads as TGTGCCAGCAGCAACCGGGACTCCCAGAAAATCTACGAGCAGTACTTC. Translating it yields CASSNRDSQKIYEQYF.

This chain links TRBV2 with TRBJ1-5; D not resolved. The V end was cut by 6 bases, the J end by 0 bases, with 6 bases between. CDR3 length: 13 residues. Germline CDR1 SNHLY, CDR2 FYNNEI. The CDR3 sequence is CASRRDSNQPQHF. Here the CDR3 DNA reads TGTGCCAGCAGGCGGGATAGCAATCAGCCCCAGCATTTT.

Here the CDR3 reads CSALDRNEQFF. The CDR3 DNA follows: TGCAGTGCACTCGACAGAAATGAGCAGTTCTTC. The chain is built from TRBV20-1 and TRBJ2-1; a weak D match, TRBD1 (5 bases). CDR1 and CDR2 (germline): DFQATT, SNEGSKA (reference sequence). CDR3 length equals 11 residues. Trimming pared 6 bases from V and 7 bases from J, leaving 10 bases between.

As to this clone: At one of its ends the junction is not consistent with the germline gene, which may arise from a read error. Other DNA sequences of this sample code for an identical CDR3. The chain uses TRBV20-1 and TRBJ2-5, with D uncertain. This CDR3 region has 11 residues. CDR1 DFQATT and CDR2 SNEGSKA come from the germline V gene (reference sequence). CDR3 DNA sequence: TGCAGTGGGCAAAACCAAGAGACCCAATACTTC. Protein product: CSGQNQETQYF.

This clone was detected a few times. V is TRBV10-3 and J is TRBJ1-6; perhaps TRBD1 as D (5 bases). This CDR3 is 15 amino acids long. Germline values: CDR1 ENHRY, CDR2 SYGVKD. V lost 6 bases to trimming and J lost 9 bases, with 18 bases between them. CDR3 sequence reads: CAIREATQQGSPLHF. CDR3 nucleotide sequence: TGTGCCATCAGGGAAGCCACTCAGCAGGGTTCACCCCTCCACTTT.

This rearrangement joins TRBV28 to TRBJ2-7; 9 bases align to TRBD1. Germline V gene data show CDR1 as MDHEN and CDR2 as SYDVKM. Trimming at V came to 4 bases and at J to 5 bases, leaving 12 bases not matched to a gene. This CDR3 region has 16 residues. The CDR3 sequence: CASSSGPGQGTDEQYF. For the CDR3, the DNA is TGTGCCAGCAGTTCCGGACCGGGACAGGGCACAGACGAGCAGTACTTC.

V usage is TRBV14 and J usage is TRBJ1-3, with a weak D call TRBD1 (6 bases). Looked up from germline, CDR1 is SGHDN and CDR2 is FVKESK. The CDR3 is made up of 16 amino acids. Trimming shortened V by 2 bases and J by 2 bases, and 13 bases separated the two germline ends. CDR3 nucleotides: TGTGCCAGCAGCCAATACCAGGGGCCCCCTGGAAACACCATATATTTT. Translating gives CASSQYQGPPGNTIYF.

This clone was seen a single time. J is TRBJ1-4 and V is TRBV23-1; D call uncertain. TRBV23-1 is known as an ORF, though its function is uncertain. V gave up 8 bases and J gave up 0 bases, with 13 bases separating them. The CDR3 loop spans 15 amino acids. CDR3 sequence: CASSSGEATNEKLFF. The CDR3 DNA reads TGCGCCAGCTCCAGCGGGGAGGCAACTAATGAAAAACTGTTTTTT.

The chain couples TRBV3-1 (or the pseudogene TRBV3-2) to TRBJ1-4; 7 bases map to TRBD1. The CDR3 sequence is 16 residues long. V lost 0 bases, J lost 8 bases, and 9 bases stayed unmatched. CDR1 and CDR2 from the germline V gene are LGHDT and YNNKEL (reference sequence). The CDR3 region is CASSQEGDRDPEKLFF. The CDR3 DNA reads as TGTGCCAGCAGCCAAGAAGGCGACAGGGACCCAGAAAAACTGTTTTTT.

V usage is TRBV7-8 and J usage is TRBJ2-7; 7 bases map to TRBD1. V shed 5 bases and J 8 bases; nucleotides not matched to a gene: 3. This CDR3 has 11 residues. Germline V gene sequence: CDR1 SGHVS, CDR2 FQNEAQ. The CDR3 loop reads CASSLTGKQYF. The CDR3, as DNA: TGTGCCAGCAGCCTGACAGGGAAGCAGTACTTC.

This chain uses TRBV7-2 with TRBJ2-3; 9 bases are shared with TRBD2. Germline V gene data show CDR1 as SGHTA and CDR2 as FQGNSA. V dropped 5 bases and J dropped 2; count of bases not matched to a gene: 8. The CDR3 spans 16 residues. The CDR3 DNA reads as TGTGCCAGCAGCAAAGCGGGGGGCCCCCTCACAGATACGCAGTATTTT. Amino acid sequence: CASSKAGGPLTDTQYF.

The rearrangement uses TRBV24-1 and TRBJ1-1, with no clear D. Germline lookup yields CDR1 KGHDR and CDR2 SFDVKD. The CDR3 consists of 13 residues. Trimming removed 3 bases from V and 2 bases from J, with 6 bases in between. CDR3 in amino acids: CATSDPFNTEAFF. CDR3 DNA: TGTGCCACCAGTGATCCCTTTAACACTGAAGCTTTCTTT.

The rearrangement uses TRBV19 and TRBJ1-3; a weak D match, TRBD1 (5 bases). Germline values: CDR1 LNHDA, CDR2 SQIVND (reference sequence). V lost 1 base and J 3 bases, leaving 7 bases between the germline ends. CDR3 length: 14 amino acids. CDR3 amino acids: CASSIAQVGNTIYF. In DNA form, the CDR3 reads TGTGCCAGTAGTATAGCACAGGTTGGAAACACCATATATTTT.

The V call is TRBV24-1, the J call TRBJ1-2; D is ambiguous. V gave up 4 bases and J gave up 2 bases, with 4 bases separating them. This CDR3 contains 12 residues. Germline loops: CDR1 KGHDR, CDR2 SFDVKD. CDR3 amino acids: CATSDSNYGYTF. The CDR3 coding sequence is TGTGCCACCAGTGACAGCAACTATGGCTACACCTTC.

The CDR3 DNA reads TGCGCCAGCAAGGGCTCCTACAACCGAAATCAGCCCCAGCATTTT. Translating it yields CASKGSYNRNQPQHF. The chain recombines TRBV10-1 with TRBJ1-5; D remains ambiguous. The CDR3 contains 15 residues. The V gene's germline CDR1 is WNHNN and CDR2 SYGVQD (reference sequence). Trimming took off 7 bases at V and 4 bases at J, with 17 bases between the two ends.

V and J are TRBV20-1 and TRBJ1-2; D not resolved. V was cut by 2 bases and J by 7 bases, with 5 bases left in between. Per germline, CDR1 DFQATT and CDR2 SNEGSKA (reference sequence). This CDR3 region has 10 residues. The CDR3 reads CSARLGGYTF. The CDR3 nucleotides read TGCAGTGCTAGACTAGGTGGCTACACCTTC.